The 23 T cell receptor beta chains reported below all come from one sample, sequenced in a study of glioma-infiltrating T cells after dendritic cell vaccination (TCRdb year 2016). The library was prepared using the immunoSEQ multiplex PCR assay. TCRdb took over this immuneACCESS table, retaining in-frame rearrangements with V and J assigned. Such tables are incomplete; in checked studies, under half of the missing clones stem from an unresolved V gene, and the remainder is unexplained. For this sample the table gives almost 65,000 clones, of which roughly four fifths were detected only once. Under 10% of the sample belongs to the ten largest clones. The material was blood, obtained before dendritic cell vaccination. The receptors stem from a human donor with glioblastoma.

A few counts support this clone. The chain couples TRBV6-1 to TRBJ1-3; the D gene is possibly TRBD1 (6 bases). CDR1 is MNHNS and CDR2 is SASEGT in the germline V gene. The CDR3 loop spans 14 amino acids. V dropped 7 bases and J dropped 4 bases, with 14 bases sitting between them. CDR3 region: CASTRGGDGNTIYF. CDR3 nucleotides: TGTGCCAGCACCCGAGGGGGGGACGGAAACACCATATATTTT.

The V and J genes are TRBV4-2 and TRBJ2-5; D is uncertain. Germline V lookup: CDR1 LGHNA, CDR2 YNFKEQ. V gave up 0 bases and J gave up 0 bases, with 8 bases separating them. This CDR3 has 15 amino acids. The CDR3 loop reads CASSQDPSDQETQYF. CDR3 nucleotide sequence: TGTGCCAGCAGCCAAGATCCCAGCGACCAAGAGACCCAGTACTTC.

A few counts support this clone. The chain carries TRBV19 and TRBJ1-3, with D possibly matching TRBD1 (5 bases). The CDR3 has 15 amino acids. CDR1 is LNHDA and CDR2 is SQIVND in the germline V gene (reference sequence). Trimming removed 4 bases from V and 2 bases from J, with 12 bases in between. CDR3 residues: CASSTREQTGNTIYF. CDR3 nucleotides: TGTGCCAGTAGTACCAGGGAACAAACTGGAAACACCATATATTTT.

The chain links TRBV2 to TRBJ2-1; no reliable D call. The germline V gene encodes CDR1 SNHLY and CDR2 FYNNEI. V was trimmed by 7 bases and J by 0 bases, leaving 13 bases between them. The CDR3 loop spans 15 amino acids. The CDR3 loop reads CASISHNPSYNEQFF. The CDR3 nucleotides are TGTGCCAGCATATCCCACAATCCCTCCTACAATGAGCAGTTCTTC.

This chain links TRBV19 with TRBJ1-2; the D gene is possibly TRBD1 (5 bases). V was trimmed by 7 bases and J by 7 bases, leaving 13 bases between them. Germline V gene sequence: CDR1 LNHDA, CDR2 SQIVND (reference sequence). This CDR3 spans 12 amino acids. The CDR3 sequence is CASTDAGGGYTF. In nucleotides, the CDR3 is TGTGCCAGTACCGATGCGGGGGGTGGCTACACCTTC.

The chain has TRBV5-6 and TRBJ1-5; the D gene is possibly TRBD1 (5 bases). This CDR3 contains 14 residues. Germline CDR1 and CDR2: SGHDT and YYEEEE. V shed 1 base and J shed 3 bases, with 8 bases lying between them. The chain's CDR3 is CASSLQGFNQPQHF. In DNA form, the CDR3 reads TGTGCCAGCAGCTTGCAGGGTTTCAATCAGCCCCAGCATTTT.

The chain recombines TRBV6-5 with TRBJ1-2; TRBD1 matches 7 bases. V trimming: 10 bases; J trimming: 4 bases; junction bases outside the gene matches: 9. Per germline, CDR1 MNHEY and CDR2 SVGAGI. This CDR3 has 13 residues. Written as DNA, the CDR3 is TGTGCCACCAACGATGGGACAGCCTATGGCTACACCTTC. Protein sequence: CATNDGTAYGYTF.

The chain carries TRBV6-1 and TRBJ2-7, with 8 bases identical to TRBD1. Looked up from germline, CDR1 is MNHNS and CDR2 is SASEGT. The length of the CDR3 is 13 residues. The V gene end was trimmed by 7 bases and the J gene end by 4 bases; junction bases not matched to a gene: 6. CDR3 DNA sequence: TGTGCCAGCACCAGGACAGGGACTTACGAGCAGTACTTC. Its protein is CASTRTGTYEQYF.

The rearrangement links TRBV4-1 to TRBJ1-1, with D perhaps matching TRBD1 (5 bases). V shed 0 bases and J shed 5 bases, with 19 bases lying between them. Germline loops: CDR1 MGHRA, CDR2 YSYEKL. The CDR3 contains 17 residues. CDR3 region: CASSQDTDLMGGTEAFF. CDR3 sequence (DNA): TGCGCCAGCAGCCAAGATACGGACCTGATGGGGGGGACTGAAGCTTTCTTT.

V is TRBV6-5 and J is TRBJ1-1; 9 bases are shared with TRBD1. V shed 4 bases and J 1 base; nucleotides not matched to a gene: 7. This CDR3 comprises 16 residues. Germline values: CDR1 MNHEY, CDR2 SVGAGI. In nucleotides, the CDR3 is TGTGCCAGCAGTTCCTCCTGGGACAGGGCGAACACTGAAGCTTTCTTT. Translation: CASSSSWDRANTEAFF.

V is TRBV7-2 and J is TRBJ2-4; D may be TRBD1 (6 bases). In germline, CDR1 is SGHTA, CDR2 FQGNSA. V dropped 3 bases and J dropped 6 bases, with 9 bases sitting between them. CDR3 size: 13 residues. In DNA form, the CDR3 reads TGTGCCAGCAGCTTTGAACAGGGAAACATTCAGTACTTC. Protein: CASSFEQGNIQYF.

The V call is TRBV7-8, the J call TRBJ2-7, with unresolved D. This CDR3 spans 16 amino acids. CDR1 and CDR2 from the germline V gene are SGHVS and FQNEAQ. Trimming shortened V by 1 base and J by 3 bases, and 16 bases separated the two germline ends. CDR3 nucleotide sequence: TGTGCCAGCAGCTTAGGTACGGGTTATTCAATCTACGAGCAGTACTTC. This gives the protein CASSLGTGYSIYEQYF.

This rearrangement joins TRBV18 to TRBJ1-5; 7 nucleotides align to TRBD1. V shed 0 bases and J 2 bases; nucleotides not matched to a gene: 4. This CDR3 comprises 16 residues. CDR1 KGHSH and CDR2 LQKENI come from the germline V gene. For the CDR3, the DNA is TGTGCCAGCTCACCACCGAACAGGGGAGGCAATCAGCCCCAGCATTTT. Its translation is CASSPPNRGGNQPQHF.

This chain connects TRBV19 to TRBJ2-3, with 7 positions matching TRBD2. This CDR3 spans 16 amino acids. V trimming: 6 bases; J trimming: 4 bases; junction bases outside the gene matches: 13. In germline, CDR1 is LNHDA, CDR2 SQIVND (reference sequence). As DNA, the CDR3 is TGTGCCAGTAGAGATATAGTGGGAGGGGATTCAGATACGCAGTATTTT. Translating it yields CASRDIVGGDSDTQYF. The full variable domain, its missing parts supplied by reference TRBV19 and TRBJ2-3, is DGGITQSPKYLFRKEGQNVTLSCEQNLNHDAMYWYRQDPGQGLRLIYYSQIVNDFQKGDIAEGYSVSREKKESFPLTVTSAQKNPTAFYLCASRDIVGGDSDTQYFGPGTRLTVL.

This chain joins TRBV28 and TRBJ2-7; D is possibly TRBD2 (7 bases). Trimming left V 4 bases short and J 7 bases short, with 23 bases between. The CDR3 extends over 16 amino acids. Germline V gene data show CDR1 as MDHEN and CDR2 as SYDVKM. CDR3 loop: CASSSPSLRGPWEQYF. The CDR3 nucleotides read TGTGCCAGCAGTTCCCCAAGTCTGCGGGGGCCGTGGGAGCAGTACTTC. Drawing the rest from reference TRBV28 and TRBJ2-7, the complete variable domain is DVKVTQSSRYLVKRTGEKVFLECVQDMDHENMFWYRQDPGLGLRLIYFSYDVKMKEKGDIPEGYSVSREKKERFSLILESASTNQTSMYLCASSSPSLRGPWEQYFGPGTRLTVT.

The chain joins TRBV30 to TRBJ1-2; D ambiguous. Germline loops: CDR1 GTSNPN, CDR2 SVGIG (reference sequence). Between the trimmed V and J ends, which lost 5 bases and 10 bases, there was a span of 14 bases. This CDR3 region has 11 residues. The CDR3 reads CAWSPRDFYTF. DNA of the CDR3: TGTGCCTGGTCGCCGAGGGATTTCTACACCTTC.

This clone was picked up a small number of times. This chain links TRBV4-1 with TRBJ2-7; TRBD1 matches 7 bases. CDR1 and CDR2 from the germline V gene are MGHRA and YSYEKL. The junction had 13 bases not matched to a gene; V was cut back by 2 bases and J by 6 bases. The CDR3 consists of 16 residues. CDR3 sequence reads: CASSQQTGPKASEQYF. CDR3 bases: TGCGCCAGCAGCCAACAGACAGGGCCTAAGGCAAGCGAGCAGTACTTC.

This clone was seen a few times. The chain is built from TRBV6-1 and TRBJ2-7, with 11 bases matching TRBD2. V gave up 0 bases and J gave up 2 bases; unmatched junction bases: 0. This CDR3 has 15 amino acids. Germline CDR1 is MNHNS and CDR2 is SASEGT. The CDR3 DNA reads as TGTGCCAGCAGTGAAGCTAGCGGGGGGGCCTACGAGCAGTACTTC. It encodes CASSEASGGAYEQYF.

V gene TRBV7-9 combines with J gene TRBJ2-7; TRBD1 matches 7 bases. Trimming removed 4 bases from V and 8 bases from J; junction bases left unmatched: 5. The CDR3 is 12 residues long. The germline V gene has CDR1 SEHNR and CDR2 FQNEAQ (reference sequence). The CDR3 DNA reads TGTGCCAGCAGCTCGACAGGGTTGAAGCAGTACTTC. This gives the protein CASSSTGLKQYF.

Here the CDR3 reads CASSSGASNYGYTF. The CDR3 DNA follows: TGTGCCAGCAGCTCCGGTGCATCGAACTATGGCTACACCTTC. The chain combines TRBV4-2 with TRBJ1-2; D ambiguous. This CDR3 contains 14 residues. Trimming cost V 5 bases and J 2 bases, with 12 bases left between them. Germline values: CDR1 LGHNA, CDR2 YNFKEQ.

The chain combines TRBV11-2 with TRBJ2-7; 7 bases are shared with TRBD1. This CDR3 has 13 amino acids. Germline V gene lookup returns CDR1 SGHAT and CDR2 FQNNGV. The trim removed 5 bases at V and 4 bases at J, leaving 5 bases unmatched. The CDR3 here is CASSEQGVYEQYF. The CDR3 nucleotides are TGTGCCAGCAGCGAGCAGGGGGTATACGAGCAGTACTTC.

The chain joins TRBV10-3 to TRBJ2-4; a possible D gene is TRBD2 (5 bases). The CDR3 extends over 13 amino acids. V was clipped by 8 bases and J by 0 bases, with 8 bases between them. CDR1 and CDR2 (germline): ENHRY, SYGVKD. The CDR3 coding sequence is TGTGCCATCGGGAGCGTAGCCAAAAACATTCAGTACTTC. Its translation is CAIGSVAKNIQYF.

The chain joins TRBV6-5 to TRBJ1-5; D unclear. CDR3 length: 16 residues. V dropped 0 bases and J dropped 2 bases, with 11 bases sitting between them. CDR1 is MNHEY, CDR2 SVGAGI, per germline. The CDR3 DNA reads as TGTGCCAGCAGTTACTCGAGAGGGAGGGGCAATCAGCCCCAGCATTTT. Translated, it gives CASSYSRGRGNQPQHF.